The sequence of this TCR beta chain was determined in a study of vaccination effects on CD4 cells after COVID-19. Findings and caveats of the study: Few convalescent patients were studied, and early post-infection samples were lacking.

The table came from immunoSEQ multiplex PCR; TCRdb's copy has only in-frame clones and leaves some out. The sample shows around 54,000 clones, roughly 76% of them seen only once. About this clone: Its specificity is not known.

CDR3 length: 20 amino acids. Germline V gives CDR1 LGHNA, CDR2 YNFKEQ. The V gene end was trimmed by 0 bases and the J gene end by 5 bases; junction bases not matched to a gene: 16. Before sequencing took place, the ViraFEST assay used viral peptide pools to expand antigen-specific CD4+ T cells. Culturing for approximately 10 days preceded CD4+ T cell isolation. The material was CD4+ T cells from PBMCs cultured with HCoV-229E spike peptides, obtained before COVID-19 vaccination. The source of this sequence is a human donor who received a COVID-19 vaccine. This chain uses TRBV4-2 with TRBJ2-5, with 12 bases that match TRBD2. The CDR3 region is CASSQDSASGGALSRETQYF. The CDR3 coding sequence is TGTGCCAGCAGCCAAGATTCGGCTAGCGGGGGGGCTCTAAGTCGGGAGACCCAGTACTTC.